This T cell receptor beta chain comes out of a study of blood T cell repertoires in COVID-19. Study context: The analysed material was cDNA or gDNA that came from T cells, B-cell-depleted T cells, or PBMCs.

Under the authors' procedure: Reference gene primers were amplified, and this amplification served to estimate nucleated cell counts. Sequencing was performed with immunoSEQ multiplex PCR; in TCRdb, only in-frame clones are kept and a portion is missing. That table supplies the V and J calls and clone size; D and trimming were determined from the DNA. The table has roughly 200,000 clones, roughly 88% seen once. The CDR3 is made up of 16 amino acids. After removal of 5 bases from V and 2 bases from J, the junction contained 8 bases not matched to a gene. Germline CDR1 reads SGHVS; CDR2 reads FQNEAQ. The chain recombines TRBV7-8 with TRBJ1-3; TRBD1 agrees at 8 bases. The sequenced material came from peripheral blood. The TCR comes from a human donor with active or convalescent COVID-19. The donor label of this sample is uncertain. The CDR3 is CASSRGQGGTGNTIYF. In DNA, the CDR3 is TGTGCCAGCAGCCGCGGACAGGGAGGAACTGGAAACACCATATATTTT.